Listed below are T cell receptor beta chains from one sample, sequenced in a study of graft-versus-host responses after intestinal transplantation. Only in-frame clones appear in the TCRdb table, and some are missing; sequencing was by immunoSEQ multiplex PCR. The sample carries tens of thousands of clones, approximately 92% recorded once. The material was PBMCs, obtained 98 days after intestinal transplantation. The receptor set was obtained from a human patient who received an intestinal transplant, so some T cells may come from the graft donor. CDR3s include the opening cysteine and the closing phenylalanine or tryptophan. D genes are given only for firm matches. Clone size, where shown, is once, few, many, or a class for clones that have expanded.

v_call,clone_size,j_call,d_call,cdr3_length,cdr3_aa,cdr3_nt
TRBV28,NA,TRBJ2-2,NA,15,CASRPPGQITGELFF,TGTGCCAGCAGACCGCCCGGACAGATCACCGGGGAGCTGTTTTTT
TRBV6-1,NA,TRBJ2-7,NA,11,CASSWGYEQYF,TGTGCCAGCAGTTGGGGATACGAGCAGTACTTC
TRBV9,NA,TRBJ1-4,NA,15,CASSVDVSRREKLFF,TGTGCCAGCAGCGTAGATGTTTCCCGGCGGGAAAAACTGTTTTTT
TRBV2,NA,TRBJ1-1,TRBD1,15,CASSDPRDRVTEAFF,TGTGCCAGCAGTGATCCCCGGGACAGGGTCACTGAAGCTTTCTTT
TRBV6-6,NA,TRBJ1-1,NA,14,CASSYGTRATEAFF,TGTGCCAGCAGTTACGGGACCCGTGCGACTGAAGCTTTCTTT
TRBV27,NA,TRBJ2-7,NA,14,CASSFMGRSYEQYF,TGTGCCAGCAGTTTTATGGGACGGTCCTACGAGCAGTACTTC
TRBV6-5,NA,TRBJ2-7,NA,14,CASKTLGQSYEQYF,TGTGCCAGCAAGACCCTTGGACAATCCTACGAGCAGTACTTC
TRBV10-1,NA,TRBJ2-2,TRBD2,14,CASSDGGSAGELFF,TGCGCCAGCAGTGACGGCGGGAGTGCCGGGGAGCTGTTTTTT
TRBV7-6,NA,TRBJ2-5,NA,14,CASSKDGPKETQYF,TGTGCCAGCAGCAAGGACGGCCCCAAGGAGACCCAGTACTTC
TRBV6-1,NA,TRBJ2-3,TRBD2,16,CASSETSGRGTDTQYF,TGTGCCAGCAGTGAAACTAGCGGGAGGGGGACAGATACGCAGTATTTT
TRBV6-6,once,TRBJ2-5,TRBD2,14,CASSPSSGGETQYF,TGTGCCAGCAGTCCTTCTAGCGGAGGGGAGACCCAGTACTTC
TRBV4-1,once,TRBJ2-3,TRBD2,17,CASSQGVVAGVEDTQYF,TGCGCCAGCAGCCAGGGGGTAGTAGCGGGGGTGGAAGATACGCAGTATTTT
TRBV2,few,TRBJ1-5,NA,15,CASSEGTGTNQPQHF,TGTGCCAGCAGTGAAGGAACAGGGACTAATCAGCCCCAGCATTTT
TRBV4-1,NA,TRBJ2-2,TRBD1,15,CASSQGTDLTGELFF,TGCGCCAGCAGCCAGGGGACAGACCTCACCGGGGAGCTGTTTTTT
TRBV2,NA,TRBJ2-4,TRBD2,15,CASSAGLAGEAIQYF,TGTGCCAGCAGTGCGGGACTAGCGGGAGAGGCCATTCAGTACTTC
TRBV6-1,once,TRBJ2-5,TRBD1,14,CASSENETGETQYF,TGTGCCAGCAGTGAGAATGAGACAGGGGAGACCCAGTACTTC
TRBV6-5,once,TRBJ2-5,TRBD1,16,CASSSPQGDLQETQYF,TGTGCCAGCAGTTCCCCCCAGGGGGACCTCCAAGAGACCCAGTACTTC
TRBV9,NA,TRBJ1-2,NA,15,CASSVGTGSGYGYTF,TGTGCCAGCAGCGTAGGTACAGGGTCCGGATATGGCTACACCTTC
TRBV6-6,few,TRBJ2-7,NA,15,CASSYKLGQTYEQYF,TGTGCCAGCAGTTACAAACTAGGTCAGACCTACGAGCAGTACTTC
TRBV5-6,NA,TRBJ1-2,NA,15,CASSLLQAANYGYTF,TGTGCCAGCAGCTTGTTACAGGCCGCTAACTATGGCTACACCTTC
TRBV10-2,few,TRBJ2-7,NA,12,CASSDRHYEQYF,TGCGCCAGCAGTGACAGGCACTACGAGCAGTACTTC
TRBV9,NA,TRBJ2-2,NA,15,CASSVLAKVGGELFF,TGTGCCAGCAGCGTACTAGCCAAAGTCGGCGGGGAGCTGTTTTTT
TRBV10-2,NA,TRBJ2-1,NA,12,CASNGGNNEQFF,TGCGCCAGCAATGGGGGTAACAATGAGCAGTTCTTC
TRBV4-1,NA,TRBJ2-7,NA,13,CASSQSRAYEQYF,TGCGCCAGCAGCCAATCTCGGGCCTACGAGCAGTACTTC
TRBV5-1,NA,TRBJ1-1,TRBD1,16,CASSQRTGVTNTEAFF,TGCGCCAGCAGCCAGAGGACAGGGGTAACGAACACTGAAGCTTTCTTT
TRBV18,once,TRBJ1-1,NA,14,CASSPQGPNTEAFF,TGTGCCAGCTCACCACAGGGACCCAACACTGAAGCTTTCTTT
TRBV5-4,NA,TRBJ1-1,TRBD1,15,CASSPGAGGNTEAFF,TGTGCCAGCAGCCCGGGGGCAGGGGGCAACACTGAAGCTTTCTTT
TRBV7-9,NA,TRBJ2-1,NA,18,CASSLGRLSGKADNEQFF,TGTGCCAGCAGCTTAGGGCGCCTTAGCGGCAAGGCGGACAATGAGCAGTTCTTC
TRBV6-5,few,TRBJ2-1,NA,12,CASSSLGQEQFF,TGTGCCAGCAGTTCCTTAGGACAGGAGCAGTTCTTC
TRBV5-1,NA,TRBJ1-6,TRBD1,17,CASSLGDRGGAYSPLHF,TGCGCCAGCAGCCTGGGTGACAGGGGTGGGGCTTATTCACCCCTCCACTTT
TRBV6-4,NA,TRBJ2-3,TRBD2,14,CASSGTSGSDTQYF,TGTGCCAGCAGTGGGACTAGCGGGAGTGATACGCAGTATTTT
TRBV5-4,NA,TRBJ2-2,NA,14,CASSLGVDTGELFF,TGTGCCAGCAGCTTGGGCGTAGATACCGGGGAGCTGTTTTTT
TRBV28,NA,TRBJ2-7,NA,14,CASSLRDGAYEQYF,TGTGCCAGCAGTCTCCGGGACGGAGCCTACGAGCAGTACTTC
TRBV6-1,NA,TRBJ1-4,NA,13,CATTGTTNEKLFF,TGTGCCACTACGGGGACAACTAATGAAAAACTGTTTTTT
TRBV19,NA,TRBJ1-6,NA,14,CASSIDGRGSPLHF,TGTGCCAGTAGTATTGATGGAAGGGGTTCACCCCTCCACTTT
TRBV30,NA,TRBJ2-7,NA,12,CAWSVTSYEQYF,TGTGCCTGGAGTGTAACAAGCTACGAGCAGTACTTC
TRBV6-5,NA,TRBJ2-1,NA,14,CASTSGIGYNEQFF,TGTGCCAGCACCTCTGGGATCGGGTACAATGAGCAGTTCTTC
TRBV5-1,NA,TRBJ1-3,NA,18,CASSSKRRGVVSGNTIYF,TGCGCCAGCAGCTCAAAAAGAAGGGGGGTAGTTTCTGGAAACACCATATATTTT
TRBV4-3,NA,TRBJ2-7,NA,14,CASSQSGLQKEQYF,TGCGCCAGCAGCCAATCGGGACTCCAGAAGGAACAGTACTTC
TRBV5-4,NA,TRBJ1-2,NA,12,CASSSQGAGYTF,TGTGCCAGCAGCTCACAGGGAGCTGGCTACACCTTC
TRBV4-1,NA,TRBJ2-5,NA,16,CASSHRKSKDQETQYF,TGCGCCAGCAGCCACAGGAAATCTAAGGACCAAGAGACCCAGTACTTC
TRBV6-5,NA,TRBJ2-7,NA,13,CASSYSVSYEQYF,TGTGCCAGCAGTTACTCGGTTTCCTACGAGCAGTACTTC
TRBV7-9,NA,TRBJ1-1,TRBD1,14,CASSAGTVNTEAFF,TGTGCCAGCAGCGCCGGGACAGTCAACACTGAAGCTTTCTTT
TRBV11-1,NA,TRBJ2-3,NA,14,CASSSQGRADTQYF,TGTGCCAGCAGCTCACAGGGAAGGGCAGATACGCAGTATTTT
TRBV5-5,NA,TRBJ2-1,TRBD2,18,CASSLSLLAGVPYNEQFF,TGTGCCAGCAGCCTATCCCTCTTAGCGGGAGTTCCCTACAATGAGCAGTTCTTC
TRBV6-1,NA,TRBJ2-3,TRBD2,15,CASRGLAGGPDTQYF,TGTGCCAGCAGAGGACTAGCGGGGGGGCCAGATACGCAGTATTTT
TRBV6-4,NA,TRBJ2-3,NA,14,CASSVDSGTDTQYF,TGTGCCAGCAGTGTTGATAGCGGCACAGATACGCAGTATTTT
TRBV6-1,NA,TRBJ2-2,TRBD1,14,CASRAQGASGELFF,TGTGCCAGCAGGGCACAGGGGGCGTCCGGGGAGCTGTTTTTT
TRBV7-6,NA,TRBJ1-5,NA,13,CASSLSLETSQHF,TGTGCTAGCAGCTTATCCCTAGAAACATCCCAGCATTTT
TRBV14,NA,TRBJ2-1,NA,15,CASSQVSVVSGEQFF,TGTGCCAGCAGCCAAGTCTCCGTAGTTTCGGGTGAGCAGTTCTTC
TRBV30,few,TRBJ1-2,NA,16,CAWSDTPTGANYGYTF,TGTGCCTGGAGTGACACCCCGACAGGAGCTAACTATGGCTACACCTTC
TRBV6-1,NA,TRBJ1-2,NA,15,CASSEIGGYDYGYTF,TGTGCCAGCAGTGAAATCGGAGGGTACGACTATGGCTACACCTTC
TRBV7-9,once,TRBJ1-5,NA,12,CASSLAGQPQHF,TGTGCCAGCAGCTTAGCGGGCCAGCCCCAGCATTTT
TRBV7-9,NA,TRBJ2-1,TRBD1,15,CASSLYPTGVNEQFF,TGTGCCAGCAGCTTATATCCCACAGGGGTCAATGAGCAGTTCTTC
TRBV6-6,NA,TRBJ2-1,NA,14,CACSYSAGADEQFF,TGTGCCTGCAGTTATTCCGCCGGGGCCGACGAGCAGTTCTTC